A single TCR beta chain is shown here with its context. CDR3 size: 18 residues. Trimming cost V 1 base and J 1 base, with 17 bases left between them. Germline loops: CDR1 LGHNA, CDR2 YNFKEQ. Repertoires were generated with immunoSEQ multiplex PCR, while TCRdb's copy carries only in-frame clones and drops some. The sample consists of about 80,000 clones, just over 90% of them appearing once. These data belong to a study of T cell changes during pregnancy in multiple sclerosis. This chain links TRBV4-2 with TRBJ2-1; D might be TRBD2 (5 bases). This clonotype was obtained from a female donor with multiple sclerosis, enrolled in a pregnancy study. This specimen was peripheral blood, taken before pregnancy. CDR3 loop: CASSQVPPGSESYNEQFF. The DNA of the CDR3 is TGTGCCAGCAGCCAAGTGCCCCCGGGGAGTGAATCCTACAATGAGCAGTTCTTC.